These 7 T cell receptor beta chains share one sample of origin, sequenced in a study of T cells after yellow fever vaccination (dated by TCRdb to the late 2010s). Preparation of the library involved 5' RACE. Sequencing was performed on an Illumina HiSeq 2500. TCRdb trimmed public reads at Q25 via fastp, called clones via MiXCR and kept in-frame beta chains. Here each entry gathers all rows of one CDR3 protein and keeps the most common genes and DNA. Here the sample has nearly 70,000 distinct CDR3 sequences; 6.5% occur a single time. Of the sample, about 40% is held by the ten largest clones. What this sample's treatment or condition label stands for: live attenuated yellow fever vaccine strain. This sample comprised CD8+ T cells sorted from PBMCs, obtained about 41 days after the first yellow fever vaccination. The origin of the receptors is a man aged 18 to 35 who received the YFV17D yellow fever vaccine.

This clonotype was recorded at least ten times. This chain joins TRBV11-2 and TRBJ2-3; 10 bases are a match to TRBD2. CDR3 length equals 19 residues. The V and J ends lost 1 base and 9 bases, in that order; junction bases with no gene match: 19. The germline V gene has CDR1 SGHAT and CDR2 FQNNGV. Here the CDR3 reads CASSLGPLRLAGAGGTQYF. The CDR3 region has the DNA TGTGCCAGCAGCTTAGGCCCACTCCGACTAGCGGGCGCTGGGGGCACGCAGTATTTT. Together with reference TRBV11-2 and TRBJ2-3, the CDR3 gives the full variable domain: EAGVAQSPRYKIIEKRQSVAFWCNPISGHATLYWYQQILGQGPKLLIQFQNNGVVDDSQLPKDRFSAERLKGVDSTLKIQPAKLEDSAVYLCASSLGPLRLAGAGGTQYFGPGTRLTVL.

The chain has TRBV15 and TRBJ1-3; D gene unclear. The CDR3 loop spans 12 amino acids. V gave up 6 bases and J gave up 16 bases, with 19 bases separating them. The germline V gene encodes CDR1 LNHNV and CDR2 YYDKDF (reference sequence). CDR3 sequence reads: CATSLEPGAVYF. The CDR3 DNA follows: TGTGCCACCAGTCTCGAACCGGGCGCGGTGTATTTT.

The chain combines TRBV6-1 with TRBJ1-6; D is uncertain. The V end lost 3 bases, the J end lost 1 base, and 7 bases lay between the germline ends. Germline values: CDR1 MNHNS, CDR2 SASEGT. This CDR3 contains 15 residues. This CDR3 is CASSERVSYNSPLHF. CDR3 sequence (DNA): TGTGCCAGCAGTGAGCGGGTTTCCTATAATTCACCCCTCCACTTT.

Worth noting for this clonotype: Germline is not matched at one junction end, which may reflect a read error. CDR3 residues: CATSSRQGRDIQYF. The CDR3 DNA follows: TGTGCCACCAGCTCTCGACAGGGCCGGGACATACAGTACTTC. The gene calls are TRBV15 and TRBJ2-4, with 7 bases that match TRBD1. Germline V gives CDR1 LNHNV, CDR2 YYDKDF (reference sequence). The CDR3 is made up of 14 amino acids.

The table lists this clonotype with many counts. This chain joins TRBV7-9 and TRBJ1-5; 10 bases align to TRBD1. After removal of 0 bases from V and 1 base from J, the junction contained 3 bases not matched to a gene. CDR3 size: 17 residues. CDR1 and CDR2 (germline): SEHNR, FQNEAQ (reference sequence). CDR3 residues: CASSLAGTGESNQPQHF. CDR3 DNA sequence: TGTGCCAGCAGCTTAGCGGGGACAGGGGAAAGCAATCAGCCCCAGCATTTT.

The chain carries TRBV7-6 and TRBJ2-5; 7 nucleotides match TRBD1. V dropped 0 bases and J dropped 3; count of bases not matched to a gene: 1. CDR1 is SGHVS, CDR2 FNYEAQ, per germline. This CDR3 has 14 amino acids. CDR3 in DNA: TGTGCCAGCAGCTTAGCGCAGGGGGAAGAGACCCAGTACTTC. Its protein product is CASSLAQGEETQYF.

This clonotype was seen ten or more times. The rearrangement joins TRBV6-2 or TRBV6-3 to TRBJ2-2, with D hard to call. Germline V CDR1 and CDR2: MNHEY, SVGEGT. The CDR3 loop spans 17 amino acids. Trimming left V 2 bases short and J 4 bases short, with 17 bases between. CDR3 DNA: TGTGCCAGCAGTTACCCGCTCTATACCACGGGCACCGGGGAGCTGTTTTTT. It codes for CASSYPLYTTGTGELFF.